This T cell receptor beta chain was identified in a study of identical twins. Looked up from germline, CDR1 is SGHDT and CDR2 is YYEEEE. V lost 4 bases and J lost 6; bases outside the gene matches: 10. The CDR3 has 16 residues. From the 5' RACE reads, TCRdb called clonotypes with MiXCR, one entry per CDR3 protein. The sample contains some 730,000 distinct CDR3 sequences, over 15% of which appear only once. These data also formed part of another study, on T cells expressing NK-cell markers. From that second work: Seropositivity for HCMV was found in seven of the eight sequenced donors, with one seronegative. In roughly six donors, dominant NKG2C+ clonotypes were roughly 1.0-8% of CD8+ T cells.

Input material: PBMCs. This receptor was obtained from a woman between 18 and 29 years old in good health. V gene TRBV5-6 combines with J gene TRBJ2-2; 9 positions match TRBD2. The CDR3 sequence is CASSLTGTSSPGELFF. The CDR3 nucleotides are TGTGCCAGCAGCCTAACCGGGACTAGCAGCCCCGGGGAGCTGTTTTTT. Looking up the rest from reference TRBV5-6 and TRBJ2-2 gives the full variable domain: DAGVTQSPTHLIKTRGQQVTLRCSPKSGHDTVSWYQQALGQGPQFIFQYYEEEERQRGNFPDRFSGHQFPNYSSELNVNALLLGDSALYLCASSLTGTSSPGELFFGEGSRLTVL.